The subject of this entry is one TCR beta chain. Germline CDR1 and CDR2: SGHDT and YYEEEE. The CDR3 extends over 16 amino acids. V was clipped by 1 base and J by 4 bases, with 18 bases between them. The record originates from a study of technical replicates of blood from four donors. Sequencing used immunoSEQ multiplex PCR; TCRdb keeps in-frame clones, though not all of them. Of 70,000 to 75,000 clones in the sample, about 95% are singletons; the top ten hold 0.25% to 0.3%. The source of this sequence is a human donor in good health. The chain joins TRBV5-6 to TRBJ2-7, with D maybe TRBD1 (6 bases). Sequencing was done on a sample of T cells isolated from PBMCs. The CDR3: CASSLFGPRGGYEQYF. The CDR3 bases are TGTGCCAGCAGCTTGTTTGGTCCCAGGGGTGGATACGAGCAGTACTTC. The full variable domain, completed using reference TRBV5-6 and TRBJ2-7, is DAGVTQSPTHLIKTRGQQVTLRCSPKSGHDTVSWYQQALGQGPQFIFQYYEEEERQRGNFPDRFSGHQFPNYSSELNVNALLLGDSALYLCASSLFGPRGGYEQYFGPGTRLTVT.